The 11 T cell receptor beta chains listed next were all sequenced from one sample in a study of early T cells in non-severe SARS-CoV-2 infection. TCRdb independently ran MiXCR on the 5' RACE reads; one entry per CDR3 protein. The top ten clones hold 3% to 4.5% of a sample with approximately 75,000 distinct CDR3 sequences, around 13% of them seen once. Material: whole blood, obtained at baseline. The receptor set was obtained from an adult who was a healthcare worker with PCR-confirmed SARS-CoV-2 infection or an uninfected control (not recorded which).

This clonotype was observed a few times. The CDR3 bases are TGTGCCAGCAGCCGGTGGACGGATGACACTGAAGCTTTCTTT. It translates to CASSRWTDDTEAFF. This chain joins TRBV3-1 and TRBJ1-1; D gene uncertain. V was cut by 4 bases and J by 3 bases, with 12 bases left in between. Germline-derived CDR1 and CDR2 are LGHDT and YNNKEL (reference sequence). The CDR3 extends over 14 amino acids. The full variable domain, in which reference TRBV3-1 and TRBJ1-1 provide the parts outside the CDR3, is DTAVSQTPKYLVTQMGNDKSIKCEQNLGHDTMYWYKQDSKKFLKIMFSYNNKELIINETVPNRFSPKSPDKAHLNLHINSLELGDSAVYFCASSRWTDDTEAFFGQGTRLTVV.

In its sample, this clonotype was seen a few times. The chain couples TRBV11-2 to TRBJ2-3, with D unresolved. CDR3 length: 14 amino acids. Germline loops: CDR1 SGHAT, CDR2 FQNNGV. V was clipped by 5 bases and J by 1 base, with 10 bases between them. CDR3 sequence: CASSPGRGTDTQYF. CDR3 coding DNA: TGTGCCAGCAGCCCCGGACGCGGCACAGATACGCAGTATTTT.

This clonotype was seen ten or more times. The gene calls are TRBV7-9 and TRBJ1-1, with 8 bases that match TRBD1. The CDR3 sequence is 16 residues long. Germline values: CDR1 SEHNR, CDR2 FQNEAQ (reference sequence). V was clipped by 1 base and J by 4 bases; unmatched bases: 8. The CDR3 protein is CASSLGQGRGGTEAFF. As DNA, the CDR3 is TGTGCCAGCAGCTTAGGACAGGGGAGGGGTGGCACTGAAGCTTTCTTT.

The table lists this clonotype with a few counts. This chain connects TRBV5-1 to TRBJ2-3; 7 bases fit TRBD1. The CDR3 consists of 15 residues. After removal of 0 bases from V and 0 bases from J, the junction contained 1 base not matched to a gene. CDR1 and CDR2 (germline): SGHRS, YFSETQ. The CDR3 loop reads CASSLEGQSTDTQYF. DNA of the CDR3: TGCGCCAGCAGCTTGGAGGGACAGAGCACAGATACGCAGTATTTT.

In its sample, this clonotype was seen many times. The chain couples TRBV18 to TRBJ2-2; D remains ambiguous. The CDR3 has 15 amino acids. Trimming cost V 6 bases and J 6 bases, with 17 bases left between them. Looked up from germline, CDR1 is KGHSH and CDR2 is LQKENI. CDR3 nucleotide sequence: TGTGCCAGCTCCAACATCTCTTCGTCTGCCGGGGAGCTGTTTTTT. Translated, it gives CASSNISSSAGELFF.

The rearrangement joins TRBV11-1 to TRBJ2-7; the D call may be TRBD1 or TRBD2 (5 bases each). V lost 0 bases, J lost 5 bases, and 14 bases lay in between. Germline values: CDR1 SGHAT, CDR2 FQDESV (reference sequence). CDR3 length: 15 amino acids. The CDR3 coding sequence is TGTGCCAGCAGCTTAGCCTTATGGGACGCGGACGAGCAGTACTTC. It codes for CASSLALWDADEQYF.

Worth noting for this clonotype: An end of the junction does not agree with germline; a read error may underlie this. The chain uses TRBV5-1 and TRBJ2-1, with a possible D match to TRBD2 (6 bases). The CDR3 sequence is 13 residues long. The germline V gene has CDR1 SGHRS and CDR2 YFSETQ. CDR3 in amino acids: CASSAHAGNEQLF. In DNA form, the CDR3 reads TGCGCCAGCAGCGCCCACGCGGGGAATGAGCAGCTCTTC.

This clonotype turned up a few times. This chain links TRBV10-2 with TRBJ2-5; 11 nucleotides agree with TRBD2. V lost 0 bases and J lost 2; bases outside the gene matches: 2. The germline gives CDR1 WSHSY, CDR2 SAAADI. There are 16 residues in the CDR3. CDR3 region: CASSESLAGGQETQYF. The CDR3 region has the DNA TGCGCCAGCAGTGAGTCATTAGCGGGAGGGCAAGAGACCCAGTACTTC.

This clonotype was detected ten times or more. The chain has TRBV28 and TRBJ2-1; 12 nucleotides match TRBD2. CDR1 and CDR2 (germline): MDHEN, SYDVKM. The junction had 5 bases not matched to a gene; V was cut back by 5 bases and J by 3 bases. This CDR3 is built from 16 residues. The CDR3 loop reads CASSERTSGNYNEQFF. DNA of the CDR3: TGTGCCAGCAGTGAAAGGACTAGCGGGAACTACAATGAGCAGTTCTTC.

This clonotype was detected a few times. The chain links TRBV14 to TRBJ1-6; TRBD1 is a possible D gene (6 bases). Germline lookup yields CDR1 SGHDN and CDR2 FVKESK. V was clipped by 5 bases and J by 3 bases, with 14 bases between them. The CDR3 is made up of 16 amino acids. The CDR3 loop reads CASSLTDSFYNSPLHF. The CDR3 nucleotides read TGTGCCAGCAGCTTGACGGACAGTTTCTATAATTCACCCCTCCACTTT.

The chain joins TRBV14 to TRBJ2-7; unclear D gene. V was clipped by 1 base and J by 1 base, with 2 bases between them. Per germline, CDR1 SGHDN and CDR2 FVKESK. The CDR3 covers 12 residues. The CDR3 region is CASSQASYEQYF. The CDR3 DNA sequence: TGTGCCAGCAGCCAAGCTTCCTACGAGCAGTACTTC.